The 23 T cell receptor beta chains in this list originate from one sample, sequenced in a study of cytomegalovirus exposure and HLA in healthy donors. PCR involved 60 Vbeta and 13 Jbeta primers. Here immunoSEQ multiplex PCR was the method, and the copy in TCRdb shows in-frame clones only, minus some. This repertoire shows 250,000 or so clones, 80% to 95% found once; its top ten account for roughly 1.6%. The sample comprised PBMCs. Source of these receptors: a girl aged 2 to 10 in good health and CMV-seronegative.

V usage is TRBV19 and J usage is TRBJ1-5, with D perhaps TRBD1 (5 bases). The CDR3 totals 13 residues. Trimming cost V 1 base and J 7 bases, with 8 bases left between them. Germline V CDR1 and CDR2: LNHDA, SQIVND (reference sequence). CDR3 nucleotides: TGTGCCAGTAGTATAGCGACAGCACAGCCCCAGCATTTT. Protein product: CASSIATAQPQHF.

The chain has TRBV12-2 and TRBJ1-2; no DNA check was done on the table's D call, TRBD1. TRBV12-2 has pseudogene status. The CDR3 is made up of 16 amino acids. CDR3 region: CASRLAGTGGSYGYTF. The CDR3 DNA sequence: TGTGCAAGTCGCTTAGCGGGGACAGGTGGGAGCTATGGCTACACCTTC.

The chain couples TRBV5-4 to TRBJ2-1; 11 nucleotides align to TRBD2. The germline V gene encodes CDR1 SGHNT and CDR2 YYREEE (reference sequence). V was pared by 0 bases and J by 8 bases, with 10 bases of the junction left unmatched. The CDR3 spans 17 residues. In DNA, the CDR3 is TGTGCCAGCAGCTTGGAGCCTGTAGCGGGGGGGCGGGATGAGCAGTTCTTC. Protein: CASSLEPVAGGRDEQFF. The full variable domain, rest sourced from reference TRBV5-4 and TRBJ2-1, is ETGVTQSPTHLIKTRGQQVTLRCSSQSGHNTVSWYQQALGQGPQFIFQYYREEENGRGNFPPRFSGLQFPNYSSELNVNALELDDSALYLCASSLEPVAGGRDEQFFGPGTRLTVL.

There are a few counts of this clone. The chain joins TRBV28 to TRBJ2-7; 9 positions match TRBD1. Per the germline V gene, CDR1 is MDHEN and CDR2 is SYDVKM. The CDR3 covers 15 residues. Trimming cost V 5 bases and J 0 bases; bases outside gene matches: 5. The CDR3 bases are TGTGCCAGCAGTCTAGGGGACAGGGACTCCTACGAGCAGTACTTC. Amino acids: CASSLGDRDSYEQYF.

CDR3 region: CASGRGGAYNEQFF. CDR3 sequence (DNA): TGTGCCAGCGGGCGGGGGGGGGCCTACAATGAGCAGTTCTTC. The chain is built from TRBV6-5 and TRBJ2-1, with TRBD2 identical over 9 bases. CDR3 size: 14 residues. V was clipped by 8 bases and J by 2 bases; unmatched bases: 4. Germline CDR1 reads MNHEY; CDR2 reads SVGAGI.

V gene TRBV5-3 combines with J gene TRBJ2-3, with 9 bases that match TRBD2. TRBV5-3 is designated an ORF whose function remains uncertain. CDR3 size: 17 residues. The trim removed 2 bases at V and 0 bases at J, leaving 7 bases unmatched. This chain's CDR3 is CARSFLMTSGSTDTQYF. The CDR3 nucleotides are TGTGCCAGAAGCTTCCTAATGACTAGCGGTAGCACAGATACGCAGTATTTT.

The V call is TRBV7-8, the J call TRBJ1-5; D is unclear. V shed 2 bases and J shed 1 base, with 15 bases lying between them. This CDR3 has 17 residues. The germline CDR1 and CDR2 sequences are SGHVS and FQNEAQ. This CDR3 is CASSLSSSGLSNQPQHF. CDR3 bases: TGTGCCAGCAGCTTAAGCTCATCCGGGTTGAGCAATCAGCCCCAGCATTTT.

The gene calls are TRBV7-3 and TRBJ2-5; 7 bases agree with TRBD2. CDR1 and CDR2 from the germline V gene are SGHTA and FQGTGA. After removal of 2 bases from V and 4 bases from J, the junction contained 1 base not matched to a gene. The CDR3 loop spans 13 amino acids. The CDR3 sequence: CASSLGGRETQYF. The DNA for the CDR3 is TGTGCCAGCAGCTTAGGCGGGAGAGAGACCCAGTACTTC.

The J gene is TRBJ1-1, the V gene TRBV7-2; D not resolved. CDR3 length: 14 residues. V lost 5 bases, J lost 0 bases, and 10 bases lay in between. Germline CDR1 reads SGHTA; CDR2 reads FQGNSA. CDR3 sequence (DNA): TGTGCCAGCAGCCCTAAGAGAGTGAACACTGAAGCTTTCTTT. Translated: CASSPKRVNTEAFF.

The chain links TRBV15 to TRBJ2-1, with D unclear. Germline lookup yields CDR1 LNHNV and CDR2 YYDKDF (reference sequence). CDR3 length equals 12 residues. The ends were cut back, 4 bases at V and 8 bases at J, with 9 bases in the middle. For the CDR3, the DNA is TGTGCCACCAGCACGACACCTGATGAGCAGTTCTTC. Its translation is CATSTTPDEQFF.

The chain carries TRBV11-2 and TRBJ1-6, with 7 positions matching TRBD1. The CDR3 has 17 amino acids. Germline values: CDR1 SGHAT, CDR2 FQNNGV. J was trimmed by 8 bases and V by 4 bases; bases with no gene match: 14. CDR3 sequence (DNA): TGTGCCAGCAGCTCTCAGACAGGGACGGTTATGTATTCACCCCTCCACTTT. Residues: CASSSQTGTVMYSPLHF.

The rearrangement uses TRBV5-4 and TRBJ1-1; D possibly corresponds to TRBD1 (5 bases). The CDR3 totals 16 residues. Trimming left V 6 bases short and J 2 bases short, with 20 bases between. Germline CDR1 and CDR2: SGHNT and YYREEE (reference sequence). For the CDR3, the DNA is TGTGCCAGCACCCCACGGGGGGTCTCGTCCAACACTGAAGCTTTCTTT. Protein: CASTPRGVSSNTEAFF.

The chain couples TRBV15 to TRBJ2-7; D remains unclear. Germline lookup yields CDR1 LNHNV and CDR2 YYDKDF (reference sequence). This CDR3 comprises 14 residues. V was shortened by 1 base and J by 3 bases, with 10 bases between the two germline ends. The DNA of the CDR3 is TGTGCCACCAGCAGAGCCGGTTCGAACTACGAGCAGTACTTC. It codes for CATSRAGSNYEQYF.

V gene TRBV7-9 combines with J gene TRBJ1-1; tentative D call: TRBD1 (6 bases). The CDR3 spans 14 residues. Germline V gives CDR1 SEHNR, CDR2 FQNEAQ (reference sequence). V shed 5 bases and J shed 1 base, with 11 bases lying between them. This CDR3 reads CASSARTANTEAFF. In DNA, the CDR3 is TGTGCCAGCAGCGCCCGGACAGCGAACACTGAAGCTTTCTTT.

This clone was found a few times. Other nucleotide sequences from this sample produce the same CDR3. V and J are TRBV5-1 and TRBJ1-1, with D perhaps TRBD1 (6 bases). V was cut by 1 base and J by 0 bases, with 7 bases left in between. CDR3 length: 14 amino acids. Per germline, CDR1 SGHRS and CDR2 YFSETQ. CDR3 residues: CASSLQGMNTEAFF. CDR3 DNA sequence: TGCGCCAGCAGCTTGCAGGGGATGAACACTGAAGCTTTCTTT.

The chain is built from TRBV5-6 and TRBJ2-7; D might be TRBD2 (6 bases). Trimming shortened V by 1 base and J by 1 base, and 15 bases separated the two germline ends. Germline V gene lookup returns CDR1 SGHDT and CDR2 YYEEEE. The CDR3 has 16 amino acids. The DNA for the CDR3 is TGTGCCAGCAGCTTGTTTTGGGGACTGGGGTCCTACGAGCAGTACTTC. Translating gives CASSLFWGLGSYEQYF.

The CDR3 loop reads CASSPTADSNQPQHF. As DNA, the CDR3 is TGTGCCAGCAGCCCGACGGCGGATAGCAATCAGCCCCAGCATTTT. The chain carries TRBV4-2 and TRBJ1-5, with D unclear. Trimming took off 4 bases at V and 0 bases at J, with 10 bases between the two ends. The germline V gene encodes CDR1 LGHNA and CDR2 YNFKEQ. The CDR3 is 15 amino acids.

The chain links TRBV5-1 to TRBJ1-5; possibly TRBD1 for D (6 bases). This CDR3 is 14 amino acids long. V dropped 4 bases and J dropped 0 bases, with 8 bases sitting between them. Germline CDR1 SGHRS, CDR2 YFSETQ. CDR3 coding DNA: TGCGCCAGCAGCCCGGGACATAGCAATCAGCCCCAGCATTTT. Amino acid sequence: CASSPGHSNQPQHF.

The chain recombines TRBV6-6 with TRBJ2-7; D uncertain. The CDR3 runs to 14 residues. Looked up from germline, CDR1 is MNHNY and CDR2 is SVGAGI (reference sequence). Trimming stripped 5 bases from V and 5 bases from J, with 16 bases between. The DNA for the CDR3 is TGTGCCAGCAGTCGGTCCCTTTCGAGAGACGAGCAGTACTTC. It specifies CASSRSLSRDEQYF.

The chain employs TRBV19 and TRBJ2-7; weak D call: TRBD2 (5 bases). V was trimmed by 5 bases and J by 4 bases, leaving 12 bases between them. From germline, CDR1 is LNHDA and CDR2 SQIVND (reference sequence). The CDR3 sequence is 13 residues long. CDR3 region: CASSFLRGYEQYF. DNA of the CDR3: TGTGCCAGTAGTTTCCTCCGGGGATACGAGCAGTACTTC.

The genes are TRBV6-1 and TRBJ2-5; 9 bases fit TRBD1. The J call may be in error: the DNA end matches TRBJ2-7 better. The CDR3 is 14 amino acids. Germline V gene data show CDR1 as MNHNS and CDR2 as SASEGT. CDR3 in amino acids: CASRVTGGNYEQYF. The CDR3 DNA reads as TGTGCCAGCAGGGTGACAGGGGGGAACTACGAGCAGTACTTC.

CDR3 sequence (DNA): TGCAGCGTTGAAAAACAGGGGGCGAACACCGGGGAGCTGTTTTTT. This encodes CSVEKQGANTGELFF. The rearrangement links TRBV29-1 to TRBJ2-2, with TRBD1 matching 8 bases. There are 15 residues in the CDR3. J lost 0 bases, V lost 2 bases, and 2 bases had no gene match. Germline V CDR1 and CDR2: SQVTM, ANQGSEA.

The rearrangement joins TRBV18 to TRBJ2-7; D may be TRBD2 (5 bases). V was pared by 6 bases and J by 2 bases, with 11 bases between. In germline, CDR1 is KGHSH, CDR2 LQKENI. The CDR3 totals 13 residues. In DNA, the CDR3 is TGTGCCAGCTCCCTGTGGGGAGCCTACGAGCAGTACTTC. Protein product: CASSLWGAYEQYF.